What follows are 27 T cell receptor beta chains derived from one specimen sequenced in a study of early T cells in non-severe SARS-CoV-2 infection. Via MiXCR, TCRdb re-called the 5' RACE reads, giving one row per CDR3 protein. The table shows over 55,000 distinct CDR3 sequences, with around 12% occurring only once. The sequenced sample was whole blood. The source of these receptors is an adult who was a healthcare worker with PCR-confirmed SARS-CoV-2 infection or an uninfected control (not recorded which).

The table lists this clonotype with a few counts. The CDR3 DNA sequence: TGCGCCAGCAGCCTGGACCGACCAAACACTGAAGCTTTCTTT. The encoded protein is CASSLDRPNTEAFF. J is TRBJ1-1 and V is TRBV5-1, with unresolved D. Deletions cut 4 bases from V and 2 bases from J, with 12 bases between. The CDR3 is made up of 14 amino acids. CDR1 and CDR2 from the germline V gene are SGHRS and YFSETQ. Full variable domain (outside the CDR3, taken from reference TRBV5-1 and TRBJ1-1): KAGVTQTPRYLIKTRGQQVTLSCSPISGHRSVSWYQQTPGQGLQFLFEYFSETQRNKGNFPGRFSGRQFSNSRSEMNVSTLELGDSALYLCASSLDRPNTEAFFGQGTRLTVV.

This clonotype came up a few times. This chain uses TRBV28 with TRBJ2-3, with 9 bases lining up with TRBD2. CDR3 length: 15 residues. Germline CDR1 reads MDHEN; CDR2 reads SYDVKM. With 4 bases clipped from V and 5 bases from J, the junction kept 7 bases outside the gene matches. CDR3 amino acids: CASSSPGGGGDTQYF. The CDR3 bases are TGTGCCAGCAGTTCCCCCGGCGGGGGGGGAGATACGCAGTATTTT.

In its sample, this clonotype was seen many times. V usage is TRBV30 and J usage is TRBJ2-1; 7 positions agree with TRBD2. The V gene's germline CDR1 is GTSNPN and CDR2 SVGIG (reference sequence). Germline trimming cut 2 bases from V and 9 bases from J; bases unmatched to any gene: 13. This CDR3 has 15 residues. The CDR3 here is CAWSLLTGTTGEQFF. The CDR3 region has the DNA TGTGCCTGGAGTCTGTTGACCGGGACTACCGGTGAGCAGTTCTTC.

Written as DNA, the CDR3 is TGTGCCAGCACCCGGACAGTAGCTTACGAGCAGTACTTC. Encoded protein: CASTRTVAYEQYF. V gene TRBV2 combines with J gene TRBJ2-7; D perhaps matches TRBD1 (6 bases). Germline CDR1 SNHLY, CDR2 FYNNEI. The CDR3 runs 13 residues. Trimming took off 7 bases at V and 4 bases at J, with 14 bases between the two ends.

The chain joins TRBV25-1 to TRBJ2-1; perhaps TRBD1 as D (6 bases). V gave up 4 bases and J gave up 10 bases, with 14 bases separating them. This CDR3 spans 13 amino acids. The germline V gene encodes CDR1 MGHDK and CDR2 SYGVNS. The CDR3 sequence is CASSVGQFGEQFF. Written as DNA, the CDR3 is TGTGCCAGCAGTGTTGGACAGTTCGGGGAGCAGTTCTTC.

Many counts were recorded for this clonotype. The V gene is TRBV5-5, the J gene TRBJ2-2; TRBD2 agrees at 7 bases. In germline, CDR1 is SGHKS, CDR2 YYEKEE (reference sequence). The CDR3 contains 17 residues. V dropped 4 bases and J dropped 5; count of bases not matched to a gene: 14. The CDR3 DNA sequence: TGTGCCAGCAGCCGCATAGCTCCTAGCGGTACGACCGGGGAGCTGTTTTTT. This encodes CASSRIAPSGTTGELFF. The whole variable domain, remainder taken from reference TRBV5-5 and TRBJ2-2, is DAGVTQSPTHLIKTRGQQVTLRCSPISGHKSVSWYQQVLGQGPQFIFQYYEKEERGRGNFPDRFSARQFPNYSSELNVNALLLGDSALYLCASSRIAPSGTTGELFFGEGSRLTVL.

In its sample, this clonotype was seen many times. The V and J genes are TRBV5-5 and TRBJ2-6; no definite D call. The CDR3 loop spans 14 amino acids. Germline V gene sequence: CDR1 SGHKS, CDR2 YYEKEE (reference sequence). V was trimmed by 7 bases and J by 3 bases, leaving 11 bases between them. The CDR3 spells CASFPRIGANVLTF. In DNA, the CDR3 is TGTGCCAGCTTCCCACGGATTGGGGCCAACGTCCTGACTTTC.

Written as DNA, the CDR3 is TGCGCCACCGGGGAGGGCACAGATACGCAGTATTTT. Translation gives CATGEGTDTQYF. This sequence joins TRBV5-1 and TRBJ2-3, with D perhaps matching TRBD2 (6 bases). Per germline, CDR1 SGHRS and CDR2 YFSETQ. V was shortened by 9 bases and J by 1 base, with 9 bases between the two germline ends. The CDR3 covers 12 residues. Complete variable domain (other parts from reference TRBV5-1 and TRBJ2-3): KAGVTQTPRYLIKTRGQQVTLSCSPISGHRSVSWYQQTPGQGLQFLFEYFSETQRNKGNFPGRFSGRQFSNSRSEMNVSTLELGDSALYLCATGEGTDTQYFGPGTRLTVL.

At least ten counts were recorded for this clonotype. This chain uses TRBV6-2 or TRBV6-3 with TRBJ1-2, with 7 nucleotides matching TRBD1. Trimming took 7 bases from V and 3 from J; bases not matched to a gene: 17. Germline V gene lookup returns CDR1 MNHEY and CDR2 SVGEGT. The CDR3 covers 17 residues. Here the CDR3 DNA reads TGTGCCAGCACCTCCAGACCGCGAGTAACAGGGGACTATGGCTACACCTTC. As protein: CASTSRPRVTGDYGYTF.

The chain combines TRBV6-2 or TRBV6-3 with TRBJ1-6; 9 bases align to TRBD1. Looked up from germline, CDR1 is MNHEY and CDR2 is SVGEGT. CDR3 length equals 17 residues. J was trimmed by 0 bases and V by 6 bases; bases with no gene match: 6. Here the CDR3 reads CASSKGQGSSYNSPLHF. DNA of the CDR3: TGTGCCAGCAGCAAGGGACAGGGAAGCTCCTATAATTCACCCCTCCACTTT.

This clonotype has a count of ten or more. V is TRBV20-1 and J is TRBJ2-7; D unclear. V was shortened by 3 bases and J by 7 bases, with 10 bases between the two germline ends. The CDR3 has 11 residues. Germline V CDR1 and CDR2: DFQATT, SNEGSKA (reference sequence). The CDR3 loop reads CSASLLLEQYF. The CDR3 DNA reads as TGCAGTGCTAGTCTGCTGTTAGAGCAGTACTTC.

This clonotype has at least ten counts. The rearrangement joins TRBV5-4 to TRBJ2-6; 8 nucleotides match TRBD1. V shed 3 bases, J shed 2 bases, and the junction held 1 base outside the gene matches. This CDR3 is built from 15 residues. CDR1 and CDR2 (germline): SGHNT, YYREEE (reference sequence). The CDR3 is CASSSRGPGANVLTF. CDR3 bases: TGTGCCAGCAGCTCCAGGGGGCCTGGGGCCAACGTCCTGACTTTC.

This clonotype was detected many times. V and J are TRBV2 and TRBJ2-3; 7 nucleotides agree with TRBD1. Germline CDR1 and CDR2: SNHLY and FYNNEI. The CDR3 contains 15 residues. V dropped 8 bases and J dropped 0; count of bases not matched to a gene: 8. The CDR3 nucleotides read TGTGCCAGCGGGACAGACCGAACTAGCACAGATACGCAGTATTTT. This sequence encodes CASGTDRTSTDTQYF.

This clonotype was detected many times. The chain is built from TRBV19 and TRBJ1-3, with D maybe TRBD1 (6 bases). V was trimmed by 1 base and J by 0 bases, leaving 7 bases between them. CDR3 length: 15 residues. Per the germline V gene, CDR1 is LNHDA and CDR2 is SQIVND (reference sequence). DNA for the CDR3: TGTGCCAGTAGTATAGGGACAGTCTCTGGAAACACCATATATTTT. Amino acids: CASSIGTVSGNTIYF.

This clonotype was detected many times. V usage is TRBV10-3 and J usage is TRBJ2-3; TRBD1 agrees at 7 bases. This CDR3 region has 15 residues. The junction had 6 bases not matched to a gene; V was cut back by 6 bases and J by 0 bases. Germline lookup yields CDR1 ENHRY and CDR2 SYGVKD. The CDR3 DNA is TGTGCCATCAGCGAAACAGGGGATAGCACAGATACGCAGTATTTT. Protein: CAISETGDSTDTQYF.

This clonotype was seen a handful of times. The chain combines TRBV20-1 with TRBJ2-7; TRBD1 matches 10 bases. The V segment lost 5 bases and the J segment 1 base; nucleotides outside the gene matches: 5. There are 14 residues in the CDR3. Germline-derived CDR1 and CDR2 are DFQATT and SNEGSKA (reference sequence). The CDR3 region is CSARTGGGSYEQYF. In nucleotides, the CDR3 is TGCAGTGCTCGGACAGGGGGAGGATCCTACGAGCAGTACTTC.

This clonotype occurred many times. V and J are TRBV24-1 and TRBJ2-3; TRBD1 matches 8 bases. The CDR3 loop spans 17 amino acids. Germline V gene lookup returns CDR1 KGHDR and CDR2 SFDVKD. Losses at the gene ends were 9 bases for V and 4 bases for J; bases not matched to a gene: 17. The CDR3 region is CATPPRTGINLADTQYF. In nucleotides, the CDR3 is TGTGCCACCCCCCCCCGGACAGGGATCAATCTGGCAGATACGCAGTATTTT.

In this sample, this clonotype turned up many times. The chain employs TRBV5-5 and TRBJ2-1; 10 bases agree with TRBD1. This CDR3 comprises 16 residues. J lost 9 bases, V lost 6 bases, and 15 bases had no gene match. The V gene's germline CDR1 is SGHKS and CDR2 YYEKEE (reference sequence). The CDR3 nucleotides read TGTGCCAGCACCGCACTAGACAGGGGGCTCCAGCGTGAGCAGTTCTTC. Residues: CASTALDRGLQREQFF.

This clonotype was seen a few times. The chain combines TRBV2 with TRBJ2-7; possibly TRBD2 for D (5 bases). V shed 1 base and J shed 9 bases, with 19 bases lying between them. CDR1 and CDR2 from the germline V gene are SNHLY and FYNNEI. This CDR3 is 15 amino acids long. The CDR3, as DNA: TGTGCCAGCAGTGAAGTACATAGCCGGGAAACCCGGCAGTACTTC. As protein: CASSEVHSRETRQYF. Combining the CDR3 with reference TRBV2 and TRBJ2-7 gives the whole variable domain EPEVTQTPSHQVTQMGQEVILRCVPISNHLYFYWYRQILGQKVEFLVSFYNNEISEKSEIFDDQFSVERPDGSNFTLKIRSTKLEDSAMYFCASSEVHSRETRQYFGPGTRLTVT.

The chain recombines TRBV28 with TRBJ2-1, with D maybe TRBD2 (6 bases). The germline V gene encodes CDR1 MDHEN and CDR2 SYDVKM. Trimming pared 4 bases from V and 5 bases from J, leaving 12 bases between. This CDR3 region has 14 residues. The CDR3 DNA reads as TGTGCCAGCAGTTCGGGACTGGGCAACAATGAGCAGTTCTTC. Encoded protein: CASSSGLGNNEQFF.

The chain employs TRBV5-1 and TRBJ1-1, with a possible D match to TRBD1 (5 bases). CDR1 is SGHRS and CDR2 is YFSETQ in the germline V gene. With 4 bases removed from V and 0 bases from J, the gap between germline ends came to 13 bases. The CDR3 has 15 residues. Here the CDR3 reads CASSKGRVMNTEAFF. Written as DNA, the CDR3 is TGCGCCAGCAGCAAGGGGAGGGTCATGAACACTGAAGCTTTCTTT.

Here the CDR3 DNA reads TGTGCCTGGGTCGGGCAGGGCTTTAACTATGGCTACACCTTC. This codes for CAWVGQGFNYGYTF. The rearrangement joins TRBV30 to TRBJ1-2, with D possibly being TRBD1 (5 bases). V was pared by 5 bases and J by 1 base, with 14 bases between. The CDR3 is 14 amino acids. Germline loops: CDR1 GTSNPN, CDR2 SVGIG (reference sequence).

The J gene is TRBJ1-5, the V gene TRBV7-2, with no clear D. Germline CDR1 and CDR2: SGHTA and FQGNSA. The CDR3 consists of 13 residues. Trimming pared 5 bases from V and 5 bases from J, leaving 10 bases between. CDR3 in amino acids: CASSRREDQPQHF. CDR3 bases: TGTGCCAGCAGCCGCCGGGAAGATCAGCCCCAGCATTTT.

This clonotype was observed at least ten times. CDR3: CASSQDSNGANTGELFF. In nucleotides, the CDR3 is TGCGCCAGCAGCCAAGATTCAAACGGCGCGAACACCGGGGAGCTGTTTTTT. The J gene is TRBJ2-2, the V gene TRBV4-1, with D uncertain. The CDR3 loop spans 17 amino acids. V lost 0 bases and J 0 bases, leaving 11 bases between the germline ends. Germline V lookup: CDR1 MGHRA, CDR2 YSYEKL.

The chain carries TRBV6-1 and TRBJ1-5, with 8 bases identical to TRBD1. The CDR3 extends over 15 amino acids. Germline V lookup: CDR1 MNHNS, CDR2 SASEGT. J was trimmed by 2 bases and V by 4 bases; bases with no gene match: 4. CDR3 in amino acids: CASSGTGFGNQPQHF. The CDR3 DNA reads TGTGCCAGCAGTGGGACAGGGTTTGGCAATCAGCCCCAGCATTTT.

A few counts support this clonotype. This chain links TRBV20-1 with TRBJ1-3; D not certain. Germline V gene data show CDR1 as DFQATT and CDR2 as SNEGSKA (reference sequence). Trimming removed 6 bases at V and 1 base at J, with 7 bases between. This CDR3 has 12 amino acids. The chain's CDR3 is CSARGSGNTIYF. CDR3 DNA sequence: TGCAGTGCCCGAGGATCTGGAAACACCATATATTTT.

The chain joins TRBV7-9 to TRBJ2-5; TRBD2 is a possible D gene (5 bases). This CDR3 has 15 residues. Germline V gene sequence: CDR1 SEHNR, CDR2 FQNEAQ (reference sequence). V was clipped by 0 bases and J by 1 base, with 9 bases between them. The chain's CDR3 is CASSLAIGIQETQYF. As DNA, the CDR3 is TGTGCCAGCAGCTTAGCGATCGGGATCCAAGAGACCCAGTACTTC.